This T cell receptor beta chain is drawn from a study of shared T cell receptors in the human thymus. Method: immunoSEQ multiplex PCR; TCRdb's copy keeps in-frame clones and lacks some. The sample carries some 640,000 clones, more than 70% recorded once. Per germline, CDR1 SQVTM and CDR2 ANQGSEA. The V end was cut by 2 bases, the J end by 2 bases, with 15 bases between. The CDR3 covers 15 residues. In addition, the sample was reused for a study of human thymus T cells. As that study records: Corrective cardiac surgery supplied the resected thymus tissue. Thymic and blood repertoires appeared to carry a bias in their V and J gene usage. Reports from related research described highly overlapping thymic repertoires among unrelated individuals.

The V call is TRBV29-1, the J call TRBJ1-2; D is undetermined. The origin of this receptor is a boy less than two years old with a congenital heart defect. The sequencing input was thymocytes. CDR3 DNA sequence: TGCAGCGTTGAATCGCGACCCGGAGAGAACTATGGCTACACCTTC. This sequence encodes CSVESRPGENYGYTF.